This T cell receptor (beta chain) was documented in a study of blood T cells in healthy people across ages. Donors ranged from roughly 6 to 90 years old and were healthy Caucasians in Russia. This clonotype has just a few counts. The antigen remains unidentified. General observations from the study: Leaving the PBMCs unsorted stopped any conclusive comparison of naive versus antigen-experienced cells. Among long-lived donors, naive CD4+ cells were more numerous and diversity higher than in aged donors. Correlation between TCR beta diversity and naive T cell percentage was strong.

The second PCR ran about 7 to 12 cycles with a sample-barcoded 5' primer and J-beta primers. A single record per CDR3 protein comes from TCRdb applying MiXCR to the 5' RACE reads. The sample holds about 900,000 distinct CDR3 sequences; under 50% are singletons and the top ten take 13%. The CDR3 totals 13 residues. Trimming shortened V by 7 bases and J by 3 bases, and 13 bases separated the two germline ends. Germline V gene data show CDR1 as MNHNY and CDR2 as SVGAGI (reference sequence). This TCR was sampled from a man aged 25 to 40 in good health. The specimen was blood. The chain is built from TRBV6-6 and TRBJ2-7; D may be TRBD2 (5 bases). The CDR3 nucleotides read TGTGCCAGCACCGGGGTAGGGCGCTACGAGCAGTACTTC. Its translation is CASTGVGRYEQYF.